The 30 T cell receptor beta chains presented below share a single source sample, sequenced in a study of neurological immune-mediated disorders. TCRdb reprocessed the 5' RACE reads via MiXCR and lists one record per CDR3 protein. The sample lists about 15,000 distinct CDR3 sequences, roughly 3% seen once, with 20% to 25% in the top ten. Sequencing was performed on CD8+ T cells from blood. The receptors were gathered from a woman aged 40 to 55 in good health.

In its sample, this clonotype was seen many times. This chain joins TRBV29-1 and TRBJ2-1; D unclear. Germline V gives CDR1 SQVTM, CDR2 ANQGSEA. Trimming stripped 4 bases from V and 5 bases from J, with 3 bases between. The CDR3 has 10 amino acids. The CDR3 reads CSVVDNEQFF. CDR3 bases: TGCAGCGTTGTAGACAATGAGCAGTTCTTC.

This clonotype was seen at least ten times. The gene calls are TRBV5-1 and TRBJ2-7; D is undetermined. Germline CDR1 reads SGHRS; CDR2 reads YFSETQ. Trimming pared 5 bases from V and 4 bases from J, leaving 16 bases between. The CDR3 length is 14 residues. For the CDR3, the DNA is TGCGCCAGCAGGATACGTGACGGGCAGTACGAGCAGTACTTC. This translates into CASRIRDGQYEQYF.

This clonotype has at least ten counts. V gene TRBV12-3 or TRBV12-4 combines with J gene TRBJ2-3, with unresolved D. The germline V and J ends were trimmed by 2 bases and 4 bases, with 10 bases remaining between them. The CDR3 runs to 14 residues. The CDR3 sequence: CASSLSTGPDTQYF. The DNA for the CDR3 is TGTGCCAGCAGTTTATCCACCGGGCCAGATACGCAGTATTTT.

This clonotype was seen many times. The chain links TRBV20-1 to TRBJ2-7; D gene unclear. Per germline, CDR1 DFQATT and CDR2 SNEGSKA (reference sequence). The CDR3 is 10 amino acids. Trimming shortened V by 6 bases and J by 4 bases, and 7 bases separated the two germline ends. The CDR3 loop is CSAARYEQYF. DNA of the CDR3: TGCAGTGCGGCCAGGTACGAGCAGTACTTC.

This clonotype was found many times. V usage is TRBV3-1 and J usage is TRBJ2-7, with a possible D match to TRBD2 (6 bases). V lost 4 bases, J lost 6 bases, and 13 bases lay in between. The CDR3 runs to 13 residues. Germline CDR1 reads LGHDT; CDR2 reads YNNKEL (reference sequence). The CDR3 DNA reads TGTGCCAGCAGCCCGTCGGGTAGCGGCGAGCAGTACTTC. Protein product: CASSPSGSGEQYF.

V usage is TRBV7-6 and J usage is TRBJ2-5; 7 bases line up with TRBD1. The CDR3 loop spans 14 amino acids. J lost 4 bases, V lost 4 bases, and 6 bases had no gene match. In germline, CDR1 is SGHVS, CDR2 FNYEAQ. The DNA of the CDR3 is TGTGCCAGCAGCTCTACACAGGGGATAGAGACCCAGTACTTC. Translating gives CASSSTQGIETQYF. Based on the CDR3 plus reference TRBV7-6 and TRBJ2-5, the full variable domain is GAGVSQSPRYKVTKRGQDVALRCDPISGHVSLYWYRQALGQGPEFLTYFNYEAQQDKSGLPNDRFSAERPEGSISTLTIQRTEQRDSAMYRCASSSTQGIETQYFGPGTRLLVL.

This clonotype was seen many times. The genes are TRBV5-1 and TRBJ1-1; 7 bases match TRBD1. Germline assignment: CDR1 SGHRS and CDR2 YFSETQ. The length of the CDR3 is 15 residues. V lost 3 bases and J lost 4; bases outside the gene matches: 9. The CDR3 sequence: CASSSLEGASTEAFF. Written as DNA, the CDR3 is TGCGCCAGCAGCTCCCTCGAGGGGGCCAGCACTGAAGCTTTCTTT.

Many counts were recorded for this clonotype. This chain links TRBV5-1 with TRBJ2-5; perhaps TRBD2 as D (5 bases). Germline V gene data show CDR1 as SGHRS and CDR2 as YFSETQ. V was clipped by 0 bases and J by 1 base, with 16 bases between them. This CDR3 is 17 amino acids long. CDR3 region: CASSLEFEASSQETQYF. The CDR3 DNA sequence: TGCGCCAGCAGCTTGGAATTTGAGGCTAGCAGCCAAGAGACCCAGTACTTC.

This clonotype was counted many times. The chain recombines TRBV24-1 with TRBJ2-1; D call uncertain. In germline, CDR1 is KGHDR, CDR2 SFDVKD. V was cut by 9 bases and J by 8 bases, with 16 bases left in between. CDR3 length: 13 residues. The CDR3 DNA reads as TGTGCCACCCGGGCAAGTGCCGGCTATGAGCAGTTCTTC. Protein sequence: CATRASAGYEQFF.

This clonotype was detected many times. The chain couples TRBV7-8 to TRBJ1-2, with D unclear. V lost 6 bases and J 0 bases, leaving 8 bases between the germline ends. The CDR3 has 13 residues. In germline, CDR1 is SGHVS, CDR2 FQNEAQ. The CDR3 sequence is CASSWNPNYGYTF. In DNA form, the CDR3 reads TGTGCCAGCAGTTGGAACCCTAACTATGGCTACACCTTC.

At least ten counts were recorded for this clonotype. The genes are TRBV4-1 and TRBJ2-5; 9 nucleotides match TRBD2. The CDR3 runs to 15 residues. The V gene's germline CDR1 is MGHRA and CDR2 YSYEKL. The V gene end was trimmed by 4 bases and the J gene end by 5 bases; junction bases not matched to a gene: 8. CDR3 residues: CASSLKGAGGETQYF. The CDR3 nucleotides are TGCGCCAGCAGCCTAAAAGGGGCGGGAGGGGAGACCCAGTACTTC.

This clonotype was seen many times. The rearrangement joins TRBV2 to TRBJ2-1; D unclear. V lost 7 bases to trimming and J lost 0 bases, with 7 bases between them. There are 13 residues in the CDR3. Germline lookup yields CDR1 SNHLY and CDR2 FYNNEI. The CDR3 protein is CASTGYSYNEQFF. The CDR3 nucleotides read TGTGCCAGCACGGGCTACTCCTACAATGAGCAGTTCTTC.

This clonotype was seen repeatedly, ten times or more. V and J are TRBV5-8 and TRBJ2-7, with TRBD2 identical over 15 bases. CDR1 SGHTS and CDR2 YDEGEE come from the germline V gene. V dropped 4 bases and J dropped 5; count of bases not matched to a gene: 10. The CDR3 runs 17 residues. The CDR3 protein is CASSPRTSGRGPDEQYF. CDR3 nucleotide sequence: TGTGCCAGCAGCCCTCGGACTAGCGGGAGGGGACCGGACGAGCAGTACTTC.

This clonotype was seen many times. The germline gene is not matched at one end of the junction; a read error may be the cause. The J gene is TRBJ2-7, the V gene TRBV7-8; 8 nucleotides agree with TRBD2. Germline V CDR1 and CDR2: SGHVS, FQNEAQ. The CDR3 is made up of 12 amino acids. The CDR3 DNA is TGTGTCAGCTTCGGGGGGGCCTACGAGCAGTACTTC. As protein: CVSFGGAYEQYF.

Ten or more counts support this clonotype. This chain uses TRBV7-8 with TRBJ2-7; 9 nucleotides match TRBD2. CDR1 is SGHVS and CDR2 is FQNEAQ in the germline V gene. The length of the CDR3 is 17 residues. V shed 0 bases and J 0 bases; nucleotides not matched to a gene: 6. The CDR3 sequence: CASSLATSGLSSYEQYF. DNA for the CDR3: TGTGCCAGCAGCTTAGCGACTAGCGGACTTAGCTCCTACGAGCAGTACTTC. The full variable domain, with the rest looked up from reference TRBV7-8 and TRBJ2-7, is GAGVSQSPRYKVAKRGQDVALRCDPISGHVSLFWYQQALGQGPEFLTYFQNEAQLDKSGLPSDRFFAERPEGSVSTLKIQRTQQEDSAVYLCASSLATSGLSSYEQYFGPGTRLTVT.

At least ten counts were recorded for this clonotype. The chain employs TRBV28 and TRBJ2-7; unclear D gene. V gave up 2 bases and J gave up 4 bases, with 9 bases separating them. This CDR3 contains 13 residues. The germline V gene has CDR1 MDHEN and CDR2 SYDVKM. The CDR3 DNA follows: TGTGCCAGCAGTTTAGACTTACTATACGAGCAGTACTTC. Protein: CASSLDLLYEQYF.

At least ten counts were recorded for this clonotype. This chain uses TRBV20-1 with TRBJ2-1; 10 nucleotides align to TRBD2. Germline CDR1 reads DFQATT; CDR2 reads SNEGSKA (reference sequence). The J segment lost 9 bases and the V segment lost 0 bases, leaving 11 bases of the junction unmatched. This CDR3 region has 16 residues. The CDR3 DNA follows: TGCAGTGCTAGAGATCCAGGGGGACTAGCGCAATCTGAGCAGTTCTTC. Its translation: CSARDPGGLAQSEQFF.

The chain carries TRBV12-3 or TRBV12-4 and TRBJ2-1; 8 positions agree with TRBD1. V lost 7 bases, J lost 2 bases, and 16 bases stayed unmatched. The CDR3 spans 18 residues. Here the CDR3 DNA reads TGTGCCAGCACCTTAAGGGGGGCGTCGACAGGGGCCTACAATGAGCAGTTCTTC. Protein: CASTLRGASTGAYNEQFF.

This clonotype was seen ten or more times. The J gene is TRBJ1-4, the V gene TRBV7-9; D is ambiguous. Trimming stripped 5 bases from V and 5 bases from J, with 12 bases between. The CDR3 runs 14 residues. Germline assignment: CDR1 SEHNR and CDR2 FQNEAQ (reference sequence). The CDR3 region is CASSGGGLNEKLFF. In nucleotides, the CDR3 is TGTGCCAGCAGCGGCGGAGGCCTAAATGAAAAACTGTTTTTT.

This clonotype has a count of ten or more. The gene calls are TRBV11-2 and TRBJ1-4; D gene unclear. The V and J ends lost 7 bases and 8 bases respectively, with 17 bases between them. Germline loops: CDR1 SGHAT, CDR2 FQNNGV. This CDR3 region has 14 residues. The CDR3 nucleotides are TGTGCCAGCATGTTACGGGCGGAGGAGGAAAAACTGTTTTTT. Its protein product is CASMLRAEEEKLFF.

Many counts were recorded for this clonotype. This chain uses TRBV6-1 with TRBJ1-4; a possible D gene is TRBD1 (5 bases). Germline assignment: CDR1 MNHNS and CDR2 SASEGT. Deletions cut 1 base from V and 7 bases from J, with 13 bases between. The CDR3 sequence is 15 residues long. Written as DNA, the CDR3 is TGTGCCAGCAGTGAAGGCGGGGGTCGAGTTGAAAAACTGTTTTTT. Translation: CASSEGGGRVEKLFF.

V gene TRBV6-2 or TRBV6-3 combines with J gene TRBJ2-1; 9 bases align to TRBD1. CDR1 MNHEY and CDR2 SVGEGT come from the germline V gene. V lost 7 bases, J lost 4 bases, and 11 bases stayed unmatched. The CDR3 runs 16 residues. CDR3 sequence reads: CASIDPGQGVYNEQFF. The CDR3 region has the DNA TGTGCCAGCATCGACCCGGGACAGGGAGTTTACAATGAGCAGTTCTTC.

This clonotype came up many times. The junction differs from germline at one of its ends, possibly a read error. The V and J genes are TRBV25-1 and TRBJ2-1; D might be TRBD2 (6 bases). Germline V gene data show CDR1 as MGHDK and CDR2 as SYGVNS. The CDR3 covers 12 residues. In nucleotides, the CDR3 is TGCGCTAGTTCGCGGGGTTACAATGAGCAGTTCTTC. Its translation is CASSRGYNEQFF.

This clonotype has ten or more counts. The chain joins TRBV5-1 to TRBJ1-5, with D maybe TRBD1 (5 bases). Trimming removed 1 base at V and 0 bases at J, with 11 bases between. The CDR3 is 16 amino acids. The germline CDR1 and CDR2 sequences are SGHRS and YFSETQ. The CDR3: CASSLWPGSSNQPQHF. CDR3 coding DNA: TGCGCCAGCAGCTTGTGGCCAGGGAGTAGCAATCAGCCCCAGCATTTT.

Many counts were recorded for this clonotype. This chain links TRBV4-1 with TRBJ1-1; D might be TRBD1 (5 bases). The CDR3 runs to 16 residues. Trimming removed 0 bases from V and 5 bases from J, with 16 bases in between. Germline assignment: CDR1 MGHRA and CDR2 YSYEKL. The CDR3 bases are TGCGCCAGCAGCCAAGATCTGCGGGGGGTAAAAACTGAAGCTTTCTTT. This codes for CASSQDLRGVKTEAFF.

This clonotype was seen repeatedly, ten times or more. The chain carries TRBV28 and TRBJ1-1; D not certain. The ends were cut back, 3 bases at V and 0 bases at J, with 11 bases in the middle. The length of the CDR3 is 15 residues. CDR1 MDHEN and CDR2 SYDVKM come from the germline V gene. The CDR3 DNA is TGTGCCAGCAGTTTGACAATTTCGATGAACACTGAAGCTTTCTTT. It translates to CASSLTISMNTEAFF.

This clonotype was observed at least ten times. The genes are TRBV13 and TRBJ2-3, with D tentatively TRBD2 (5 bases). This CDR3 has 14 amino acids. Germline V gene lookup returns CDR1 PRHDT and CDR2 FYEKMQ (reference sequence). Trimming stripped 10 bases from V and 0 bases from J, with 14 bases between. CDR3 sequence (DNA): TGTGCCACCGAAGAGGGCTTTAGCACAGATACGCAGTATTTT. This encodes CATEEGFSTDTQYF.

This clonotype was counted ten times or more. The chain uses TRBV10-3 and TRBJ1-1, with 7 bases lining up with TRBD1. CDR1 is ENHRY and CDR2 is SYGVKD in the germline V gene. The length of the CDR3 is 12 residues. J gave up 10 bases and V 3 bases, and 5 bases lay outside the gene matches. In DNA, the CDR3 is TGTGCCATCAGTGAACAGGGGTATGGAGCTTTCTTT. Amino acid sequence: CAISEQGYGAFF.

In its sample, this clonotype was seen many times. The V call is TRBV28, the J call TRBJ2-7, with D perhaps matching TRBD1 (6 bases). Germline CDR1 reads MDHEN; CDR2 reads SYDVKM. The CDR3 spans 17 residues. V shed 5 bases and J shed 0 bases, with 20 bases lying between them. The CDR3 DNA follows: TGTGCCAGCAGTCTAGGCACAGGGAGCTCTTACTCCTACGAGCAGTACTTC. As protein: CASSLGTGSSYSYEQYF.

This clonotype showed up many times. The gene calls are TRBV20-1 and TRBJ2-5, with D maybe TRBD1 (7 bases). Per the germline V gene, CDR1 is DFQATT and CDR2 is SNEGSKA (reference sequence). The CDR3 runs to 14 residues. Between the trimmed V and J ends, which lost 2 bases and 2 bases, there was a span of 12 bases. CDR3: CSARNPGGQETQYF. DNA for the CDR3: TGCAGTGCTAGAAATCCAGGGGGGCAAGAGACCCAGTACTTC.